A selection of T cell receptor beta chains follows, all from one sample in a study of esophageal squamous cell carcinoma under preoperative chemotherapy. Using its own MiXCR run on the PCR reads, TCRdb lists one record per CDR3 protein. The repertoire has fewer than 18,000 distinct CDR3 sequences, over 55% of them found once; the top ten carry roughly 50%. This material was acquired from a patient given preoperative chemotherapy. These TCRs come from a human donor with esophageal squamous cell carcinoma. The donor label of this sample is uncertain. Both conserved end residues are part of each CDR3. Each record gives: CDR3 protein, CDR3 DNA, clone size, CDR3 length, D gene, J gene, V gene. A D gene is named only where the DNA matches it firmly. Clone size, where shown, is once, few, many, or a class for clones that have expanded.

CASSLRRAGRYNEQFF,TGTGCCAGCAGCTTACGGCGGGCCGGCCGATACAATGAGCAGTTCTTC,few,16,.,TRBJ2-1,TRBV7-8
CAISGRGAKDTQYF,TGTGCCATCTCGGGGCGGGGGGCCAAAGATACGCAGTATTTC,.,14,TRBD2,TRBJ2-4,TRBV10-3
CASSLTGIVQETQYF,TGTGCCAGCAGCTTGACAGGGATCGTTCAAGAGACCCAGTACTTC,.,15,TRBD1,TRBJ2-5,TRBV7-2
CASSDSGESSYGEQFF,TGTGCCAGCAGTGACTCGGGAGAGAGCTCCTACGGTGAGCAGTTCTTT,.,16,.,TRBJ2-1,TRBV6-4
CASRTEHVSTEAQYF,TGTGCCAGCAGAACCGAGCATGTGAGCACAGAGGCGCAGTATTTT,.,15,.,TRBJ2-3,TRBV6-1
CASRQGGLQETQYF,TGTGCCAGCAGACAAGGGGGACTCCAAGAGACCCAGTACTTC,once,14,.,TRBJ2-5,TRBV6-1
CASRQGAGNTEAFF,TGTGCCAGCAGACAAGGGGCAGGAAACACTGAAGCTTTCTTT,.,14,.,TRBJ1-1,TRBV6-1
CASSANVGGNTEAFF,TGTGCCAGCAGCGCTAATGTGGGTGGGAACACTGAAGCTTTCTTT,.,15,.,TRBJ1-1,TRBV9
CASSDSSSGGADTQYF,TGTGCCAGCAGTGACTCCTCTAGCGGGGGGGCGGATACGCAGTATTTT,few,16,TRBD2,TRBJ2-3,TRBV6-4
CASSDGTGNTGALFF,TGTGCCAGCAGTGACGGGACAGGAAACACAGGGGCGCTGTTTTTT,.,15,TRBD1,TRBJ2-2,TRBV6-4
CASSRSRNEKLFF,TGTGCCAGCAGCCGCTCCCGTAATGAAAAACTGTTTTTT,.,13,.,TRBJ1-4,TRBV7-2
CASSGTGEQGGKNIQYF,TGTGCCAGCTCCGGGACAGGGGAACAAGGGGGCAAAAACATTCAGTACTTC,.,17,TRBD1,TRBJ2-4,TRBV6-2/TRBV6-3
CASSLGSGRAGGAGSSYNEQFF,TGTGCCAGCAGCTTAGGATCGGGTAGAGCGGGAGGGGCGGGGAGCTCCTACAATGAGCAGTTCTTC,few,22,TRBD2,TRBJ2-1,TRBV7-7
CGGNSRGTQYF,TGTGGCGGCAACTCCCGAGGCACGCAGTACTTC,.,11,.,TRBJ2-7,TRBV6-1
CASSRNQGDGEETQYF,TGTGCCAGCAGTCGCAACCAGGGGGACGGGGAAGAGACCCAGTACTTT,.,16,TRBD1,TRBJ2-3,TRBV6-1